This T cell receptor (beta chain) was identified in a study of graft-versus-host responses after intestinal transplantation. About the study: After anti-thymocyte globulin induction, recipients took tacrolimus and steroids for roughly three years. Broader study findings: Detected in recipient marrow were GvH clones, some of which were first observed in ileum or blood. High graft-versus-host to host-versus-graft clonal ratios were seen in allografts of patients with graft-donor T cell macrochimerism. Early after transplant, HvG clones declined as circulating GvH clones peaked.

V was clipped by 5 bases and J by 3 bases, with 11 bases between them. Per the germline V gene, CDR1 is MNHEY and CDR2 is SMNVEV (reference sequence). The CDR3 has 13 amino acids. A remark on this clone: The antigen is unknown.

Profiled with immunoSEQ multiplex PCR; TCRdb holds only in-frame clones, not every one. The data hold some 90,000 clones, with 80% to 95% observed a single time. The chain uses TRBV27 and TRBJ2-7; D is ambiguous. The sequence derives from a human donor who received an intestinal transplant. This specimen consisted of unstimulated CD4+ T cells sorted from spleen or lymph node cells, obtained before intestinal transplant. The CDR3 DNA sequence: TGTGCCAGCAGTGCCCCCCCGGGCTACGAGCAGTACTTC. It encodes CASSAPPGYEQYF.